Listed below are T cell receptor beta chains from one sample, sequenced in a study of Graves' ophthalmopathy and Graves' hyperthyroidism. TCRdb passed the multiplex PCR reads through MiXCR, listing each CDR3 protein once. The repertoire includes approximately 330,000 distinct CDR3 sequences, roughly 16% of them detected once, and about 12% sits in the top ten. Sequenced material: peripheral blood. The receptors stem from an adult man with Graves' ophthalmopathy. Each CDR3 is given with its conserved first and last residue. The D gene is left open where the match is weak. Size tells how often a clone was seen (once, few, many) or the class of an expanded clone, and some rows leave it out.

V	J	D	size	CDR3	DNA
TRBV20-1	TRBJ2-7	-	many	CSAVSGGTPYEQYF	TGCAGTGCTGTGTCGGGGGGCACGCCCTACGAGCAGTACTTC
TRBV7-2	TRBJ2-7	-	-	CASSLGGTINYEQYF	TGTGCCAGCAGCTTAGGGGGAACCATAAACTACGAGCAGTACTTC
TRBV19	TRBJ1-1	TRBD1	-	CASRKGQGVTEAFF	TGTGCCAGTAGGAAGGGACAGGGAGTTACTGAAGCTTTCTTT
TRBV6-5	TRBJ2-5	-	few	CASSYSIVRLQETQYF	TGTGCCAGCAGTTACTCGATCGTAAGGCTCCAAGAGACCCAGTACTTC
TRBV18	TRBJ1-6	-	many	CASSPPNRERSPLHF	TGTGCCAGCTCACCACCGAACAGAGAGAGGTCACCCCTCCACTTT
TRBV18	TRBJ2-5	TRBD2	-	CASSPTGTSGQETQYF	TGTGCCAGCTCACCGACCGGGACTAGCGGCCAAGAGACCCAGTACTTC
TRBV5-1	TRBJ2-7	TRBD2	many	CASSWTSGASYEQYF	TGCGCCAGCAGCTGGACTAGCGGTGCCTCCTACGAGCAGTACTTC
TRBV5-1	TRBJ1-1	-	-	CASSLDGTLNTEAFF	TGCGCCAGCAGCCTGGACGGGACCTTGAACACTGAAGCTTTCTTT
TRBV4-1	TRBJ2-2	TRBD2	few	CASSQEGGSGGATWELFF	TGCGCCAGCAGCCAAGAGGGGGGAAGCGGGGGGGCGACCTGGGAGCTGTTTTTT
TRBV30	TRBJ2-5	-	many	CAWKQGQETQYF	TGTGCCTGGAAACAGGGCCAAGAGACCCAGTACTTC
TRBV24-1	TRBJ1-1	-	many	CATTPEAFF	TGTGCCACCACCCCTGAAGCTTTCTTT